Below are 19 T cell receptor beta chains sequenced from a single sample in a study of blood T cell repertoires in COVID-19. Assay: immunoSEQ multiplex PCR; the TCRdb copy retains only in-frame clones and omits some. The table has more than 95,000 clones, roughly 79% seen once. What was sequenced was peripheral blood. These receptors came from a woman between 65 and 79 years old with acute or convalescent COVID-19.

The rearrangement links TRBV5-4 to TRBJ2-3; TRBD2 aligns across 14 bases. V was pared by 4 bases and J by 4 bases, with 8 bases of the junction left unmatched. Germline V lookup: CDR1 SGHNT, CDR2 YYREEE (reference sequence). The length of the CDR3 is 17 residues. The CDR3 loop is CASSRPGLAGAADTQYF. DNA of the CDR3: TGTGCCAGCAGCCGGCCGGGACTAGCGGGAGCGGCAGATACGCAGTATTTT.

The chain employs TRBV7-2 and TRBJ2-1; 9 nucleotides align to TRBD2. The trim removed 5 bases at V and 4 bases at J, leaving 12 bases unmatched. Germline loops: CDR1 SGHTA, CDR2 FQGNSA. This CDR3 spans 17 amino acids. CDR3 bases: TGTGCCAGCAGCCCTGGCGGGAGGGGGAGGGATTACAATGAGCAGTTCTTC. It yields the protein CASSPGGRGRDYNEQFF.

This clone was detected a few times. The chain carries TRBV19 and TRBJ2-3; the D is unclear. The CDR3 runs 15 residues. Germline loops: CDR1 LNHDA, CDR2 SQIVND (reference sequence). V gave up 1 base and J gave up 2 bases, with 10 bases separating them. CDR3 region: CASSIGTDLTDTQYF. The CDR3, as DNA: TGTGCCAGTAGTATAGGCACAGACCTCACAGATACGCAGTATTTT.

The rearrangement uses TRBV5-4 and TRBJ2-5; 10 nucleotides match TRBD1. There are 15 residues in the CDR3. Germline CDR1 reads SGHNT; CDR2 reads YYREEE (reference sequence). Germline trimming cut 2 bases from V and 3 bases from J; bases unmatched to any gene: 4. CDR3 nucleotides: TGTGCCAGCAGCTTAGGAGGGACAGGGGAAGAGACCCAGTACTTC. Translated, it gives CASSLGGTGEETQYF.

The chain links TRBV7-2 to TRBJ2-7; the D is unclear. Germline CDR1 is SGHTA and CDR2 is FQGNSA. This CDR3 has 14 residues. With 2 bases removed from V and 11 bases from J, the gap between germline ends came to 19 bases. In DNA, the CDR3 is TGTGCCAGCAGCTTAAAGTATGACCAGGAATTGAAGTACTTC. Its protein product is CASSLKYDQELKYF.

The chain combines TRBV7-2 with TRBJ1-1; D gene unclear. CDR1 SGHTA and CDR2 FQGNSA come from the germline V gene. V lost 0 bases and J 7 bases, leaving 9 bases between the germline ends. This CDR3 spans 13 amino acids. CDR3 sequence reads: CASSLAAGVEAFF. The CDR3 DNA reads TGTGCCAGCAGCTTAGCGGCTGGTGTTGAAGCTTTCTTT.

The rearrangement joins TRBV28 to TRBJ2-2; TRBD2 matches 8 bases. From germline, CDR1 is MDHEN and CDR2 SYDVKM. The CDR3 consists of 18 residues. V trimming: 5 bases; J trimming: 4 bases; junction bases outside the gene matches: 15. The CDR3 DNA is TGTGCCAGCAGTCGACCCCCGGGAGGGCCGATTGGCACCGGGGAGCTGTTTTTT. Translated: CASSRPPGGPIGTGELFF.

The chain has TRBV19 and TRBJ1-1; the match to TRBD1 covers 9 bases. The CDR3 is made up of 17 amino acids. Germline V gene lookup returns CDR1 LNHDA and CDR2 SQIVND (reference sequence). V was pared by 1 base and J by 0 bases, with 6 bases of the junction left unmatched. CDR3: CASSIGTGAFMNTEAFF. In DNA, the CDR3 is TGTGCCAGTAGTATAGGGACAGGGGCCTTCATGAACACTGAAGCTTTCTTT.

This clone was picked up a small number of times. V is TRBV6-6 and J is TRBJ2-7; the match to TRBD1 covers 7 bases. This CDR3 is built from 16 residues. Trimming cost V 4 bases and J 0 bases; bases outside gene matches: 9. Germline lookup yields CDR1 MNHNY and CDR2 SVGAGI (reference sequence). CDR3 in amino acids: CASSLRTGSSSYEQYF. CDR3 in DNA: TGTGCCAGCAGTTTACGGACAGGATCGAGCTCCTACGAGCAGTACTTC.

The V gene is TRBV13, the J gene TRBJ1-3; 7 bases line up with TRBD1. Germline V lookup: CDR1 PRHDT, CDR2 FYEKMQ (reference sequence). V lost 5 bases to trimming and J lost 0 bases; unmatched junction nucleotides: 10. There are 17 residues in the CDR3. Here the CDR3 DNA reads TGTGCCAGCAGCCCCAGACAGGGTTTGAGCTCTGGAAACACCATATATTTT. It yields the protein CASSPRQGLSSGNTIYF.

DNA of the CDR3: TGCGCCAGCAGCCAAACTACAGGGACTCAGCCCCAGCATTTT. Translating gives CASSQTTGTQPQHF. This chain links TRBV4-3 with TRBJ1-5; D might be TRBD1 (6 bases). There are 14 residues in the CDR3. Germline V CDR1 and CDR2: LGHNA, YSLEER. Trimming pared 2 bases from V and 6 bases from J, leaving 11 bases between.

This chain uses TRBV19 with TRBJ2-5, with D tentatively TRBD1 (5 bases). Germline CDR1 LNHDA, CDR2 SQIVND (reference sequence). The V gene lost 4 bases and the J gene lost 2 bases, with 8 bases spanning the gap. The CDR3 runs 13 residues. As DNA, the CDR3 is TGTGCCAGTAGTAGGACACCTCAAGAGACCCAGTACTTC. It yields the protein CASSRTPQETQYF.

The chain uses TRBV2 and TRBJ1-2; 8 bases are a match to TRBD1. This CDR3 region has 17 residues. The V segment lost 6 bases and the J segment 3 bases; nucleotides outside the gene matches: 15. From germline, CDR1 is SNHLY and CDR2 FYNNEI. CDR3 residues: CASSVPLQGARDYGYTF. CDR3 sequence (DNA): TGTGCCAGCAGCGTCCCCCTCCAGGGGGCAAGAGACTATGGCTACACCTTC.

This clone was counted only a few times. The V gene is TRBV4-3, the J gene TRBJ1-6; a weak D match, TRBD1 (6 bases). The ends were cut back, 1 base at V and 10 bases at J, with 17 bases in the middle. This CDR3 is 16 amino acids long. From germline, CDR1 is LGHNA and CDR2 YSLEER. As DNA, the CDR3 is TGCGCCAGCAGCCAAGCGTTTGGGGGCCTCGGGTCACCCCTCCACTTT. Translation: CASSQAFGGLGSPLHF.

CDR3 region: CASSPRLAGVGEQFF. CDR3 sequence (DNA): TGTGCCAGCAGCCCAAGACTAGCGGGAGTAGGTGAGCAGTTCTTC. This chain links TRBV14 with TRBJ2-1; 12 nucleotides align to TRBD2. The CDR3 extends over 15 amino acids. Germline V gives CDR1 SGHDN, CDR2 FVKESK. Trimming took 4 bases from V and 9 from J; bases not matched to a gene: 7.

This clone has only one observation. The chain links TRBV6-1 to TRBJ1-5; the match to TRBD1 covers 7 bases. Unmatched junction bases numbered 3, after V lost 0 bases and J lost 4 bases. Germline CDR1 reads MNHNS; CDR2 reads SASEGT. The CDR3 extends over 15 amino acids. This chain's CDR3 is CASSEAGQSNQPQHF. In DNA form, the CDR3 reads TGTGCCAGCAGTGAAGCGGGACAGTCTAATCAGCCCCAGCATTTT.

This chain links TRBV6-1 with TRBJ1-2; no clear D gene. The CDR3 runs to 13 residues. Germline V lookup: CDR1 MNHNS, CDR2 SASEGT. The V end was cut by 3 bases, the J end by 2 bases, with 7 bases between. In DNA, the CDR3 is TGTGCCAGCAGTGAGGGCATCAACTATGGCTACACCTTC. Amino acid sequence: CASSEGINYGYTF.

This clone was observed once. The chain is built from TRBV4-2 and TRBJ2-1; a weak D match, TRBD2 (6 bases). V was trimmed by 1 base and J by 12 bases, leaving 10 bases between them. Germline lookup yields CDR1 LGHNA and CDR2 YNFKEQ. The CDR3 covers 12 residues. Here the CDR3 reads CASSQVRGGQFF. In nucleotides, the CDR3 is TGTGCCAGCAGCCAAGTTCGGGGAGGGCAGTTCTTC.

The DNA for the CDR3 is TGTGCCAGCAGCCAAGATCCGCCGGGACTAGTATCTGAGGATACGCAGTATTTT. This sequence encodes CASSQDPPGLVSEDTQYF. V usage is TRBV3-1 (or the pseudogene TRBV3-2) and J usage is TRBJ2-3; TRBD2 agrees at 8 bases. The trim removed 0 bases at V and 6 bases at J, leaving 14 bases unmatched. Germline V gives CDR1 LGHDT, CDR2 YNNKEL (reference sequence). There are 18 residues in the CDR3.